This entry lists 21 T cell receptor beta chains sequenced from one sample in a study of T cell responses to AZD1222 COVID-19 vaccine. Sequenced by immunoSEQ multiplex PCR; TCRdb stores in-frame clones only, minus some. The repertoire holds 130,000 to 150,000 clones, with around nine tenths as singletons. Here the sequenced sample was peripheral blood, taken on day 0 of MenACWY control vaccination. The receptors originated from an adult in good health.

The V call is TRBV6-5, the J call TRBJ1-5, with D possibly being TRBD1 (5 bases). This CDR3 comprises 13 residues. Germline V CDR1 and CDR2: MNHEY, SVGAGI. The germline V and J ends were trimmed by 7 bases and 7 bases, with 14 bases remaining between them. CDR3 amino acids: CASNPGIHQPQHF. The DNA of the CDR3 is TGTGCCAGCAATCCAGGGATCCACCAGCCCCAGCATTTT.

The rearrangement joins TRBV28 to TRBJ2-1; TRBD1 or TRBD2 may be the D gene (6 bases each). V gave up 6 bases and J gave up 9 bases, with 18 bases separating them. CDR3 length equals 14 residues. CDR1 and CDR2 from the germline V gene are MDHEN and SYDVKM. As DNA, the CDR3 is TGTGCCAGCAGAGCACGGGGGCGCGCGGCTGAGCAGTTCTTC. It specifies CASRARGRAAEQFF.

In DNA, the CDR3 is TGTGCCAGCAGCCGACTTCGGGACGAGGGAGATCAGCCCCAGCATTTT. Translated: CASSRLRDEGDQPQHF. V and J are TRBV5-8 and TRBJ1-5, with D perhaps matching TRBD1 (5 bases). The ends were cut back, 4 bases at V and 5 bases at J, with 19 bases in the middle. The CDR3 consists of 16 residues. CDR1 and CDR2 (germline): SGHTS, YDEGEE.

The chain is built from TRBV27 and TRBJ2-7; 8 bases match TRBD1. From germline, CDR1 is MNHEY and CDR2 SMNVEV (reference sequence). This CDR3 spans 19 amino acids. J was trimmed by 3 bases and V by 6 bases; bases with no gene match: 22. The CDR3 here is CASSHSLDRGIRGYYEQYF. The CDR3 DNA reads as TGTGCCAGCAGCCATAGTCTAGACAGGGGAATAAGGGGGTACTACGAGCAGTACTTC.

This clone was found a few times. The chain combines TRBV5-5 with TRBJ1-1; D is undetermined. Germline V gene data show CDR1 as SGHKS and CDR2 as YYEKEE (reference sequence). Between the trimmed V and J ends, which lost 9 bases and 0 bases, there was a span of 12 bases. This CDR3 region has 13 residues. For the CDR3, the DNA is TGTGCCATCCGCCGGCACCTGAACACTGAAGCTTTCTTT. Translating it yields CAIRRHLNTEAFF.

The chain links TRBV5-8 to TRBJ1-1; 7 bases fit TRBD1. The CDR3 sequence is 16 residues long. After removal of 0 bases from V and 0 bases from J, the junction contained 5 bases not matched to a gene. CDR1 is SGHTS and CDR2 is YDEGEE in the germline V gene. This CDR3 reads CASSLETDRLNTEAFF. Here the CDR3 DNA reads TGTGCCAGCAGCTTGGAGACGGACAGGCTGAACACTGAAGCTTTCTTT.

The gene calls are TRBV15 and TRBJ2-3, with no clear D. V was pared by 3 bases and J by 0 bases, with 4 bases between. Germline CDR1 and CDR2: LNHNV and YYDKDF (reference sequence). This CDR3 is built from 13 residues. The CDR3 protein is CATSRQSTDTQYF. The DNA of the CDR3 is TGTGCCACCAGCAGGCAGAGCACAGATACGCAGTATTTT.

This clone was seen a single time. This CDR3 reads CASSQEAGRKGYTF. The CDR3 DNA follows: TGTGCCAGCAGCCAAGAGGCAGGACGGAAAGGCTACACCTTC. The V and J genes are TRBV14 and TRBJ1-2; D gene unclear. The CDR3 covers 14 residues. Trimming stripped 0 bases from V and 8 bases from J, with 13 bases between. Germline V gives CDR1 SGHDN, CDR2 FVKESK.

In this sample, this clone turned up once. The rearrangement joins TRBV5-6 to TRBJ1-2; 7 bases are a match to TRBD1. The germline CDR1 and CDR2 sequences are SGHDT and YYEEEE. There are 15 residues in the CDR3. J was trimmed by 5 bases and V by 3 bases; bases with no gene match: 10. The CDR3 protein is CASSWGQPPSYGYTF. The CDR3 DNA follows: TGTGCCAGCAGCTGGGGACAGCCACCTAGTTATGGCTACACCTTC.

V and J are TRBV7-2 and TRBJ1-5; TRBD1 agrees at 7 bases. CDR3 length: 15 amino acids. Germline-derived CDR1 and CDR2 are SGHTA and FQGNSA. Trimming took 2 bases from V and 7 from J; bases not matched to a gene: 8. CDR3 in amino acids: CASSLSLGGGQPQHF. Here the CDR3 DNA reads TGTGCCAGCAGCTTAAGTTTAGGGGGCGGACAGCCCCAGCATTTT.

The genes are TRBV3-1 (or the pseudogene TRBV3-2) and TRBJ2-7; D is unresolved. This CDR3 is built from 11 residues. Germline loops: CDR1 LGHDT, CDR2 YNNKEL (reference sequence). The V gene lost 4 bases and the J gene lost 7 bases, with 8 bases spanning the gap. The CDR3 here is CASSRAREQYF. The CDR3 bases are TGTGCCAGCAGCCGGGCCAGAGAGCAGTACTTC.

CDR3 in DNA: TGCGCCAGCAGCCCCGGACAGGGTGGGGCAACTAATGAAAAACTGTTTTTT. It encodes CASSPGQGGATNEKLFF. This chain uses TRBV5-1 with TRBJ1-4; 8 positions match TRBD1. V was clipped by 4 bases and J by 0 bases; unmatched bases: 8. CDR1 and CDR2 from the germline V gene are SGHRS and YFSETQ. This CDR3 is 17 amino acids long.

With respect to this clone: At the DNA level, this CDR3 is encoded by other sequences in the same sample as well. The DNA of the CDR3 is TGTGCCAGCAGTTTACGGGTAAACACCGGGGAGCTGTTTTTT. Residues: CASSLRVNTGELFF. V usage is TRBV27 and J usage is TRBJ2-2; D not certain. The CDR3 has 14 amino acids. V was cut by 2 bases and J by 2 bases, with 6 bases left in between. CDR1 is MNHEY and CDR2 is SMNVEV in the germline V gene (reference sequence).

The chain uses TRBV11-3 and TRBJ1-2, with D possibly TRBD1 on 5 matching bases. V lost 1 base and J 8 bases, leaving 11 bases between the germline ends. Germline V gene data show CDR1 as SGHNT and CDR2 as YENEEA. CDR3 length: 13 residues. The CDR3 reads CASSLARGRGYTF. The CDR3 nucleotides are TGTGCCAGCAGCTTAGCACGGGGGAGAGGCTACACCTTC.

Only one count was recorded for this clone. The rearrangement joins TRBV5-1 to TRBJ2-7; 9 nucleotides agree with TRBD2. Germline V gene lookup returns CDR1 SGHRS and CDR2 YFSETQ. This CDR3 has 14 residues. Germline trimming cut 4 bases from V and 6 bases from J; bases unmatched to any gene: 8. As DNA, the CDR3 is TGCGCCAGCAGCCCAGGGACTAGCTTTACCGAGCAGTACTTC. Translation: CASSPGTSFTEQYF.

The chain employs TRBV10-3 and TRBJ1-1, with TRBD1 identical over 8 bases. Germline lookup yields CDR1 ENHRY and CDR2 SYGVKD. The CDR3 runs to 17 residues. The trim removed 5 bases at V and 2 bases at J, leaving 13 bases unmatched. The CDR3 DNA reads TGTGCCATCAGTCCGTTAGGACAGGGTAGAATCAACACTGAAGCTTTCTTT. Its protein is CAISPLGQGRINTEAFF.

The CDR3 region has the DNA TGTGCCAGCATGACCCTATACAATGAGCAGTTCTTC. It specifies CASMTLYNEQFF. The chain recombines TRBV12-3 or TRBV12-4 with TRBJ2-1; D gene unclear. The CDR3 length is 12 residues. V shed 7 bases and J shed 4 bases, with 8 bases lying between them.

The V call is TRBV9, the J call TRBJ1-5, with 9 bases identical to TRBD1. V shed 8 bases and J 6 bases; nucleotides not matched to a gene: 12. Germline values: CDR1 SGDLS, CDR2 YYNGEE. CDR3 length: 15 residues. CDR3 loop: CASRRDRAECQPQHF. DNA of the CDR3: TGTGCCAGTCGCCGGGACAGGGCCGAATGTCAGCCCCAGCATTTT. Based on the CDR3 plus reference TRBV9 and TRBJ1-5, the full variable domain is DSGVTQTPKHLITATGQRVTLRCSPRSGDLSVYWYQQSLDQGLQFLIQYYNGEERAKGNILERFSAQQFPDLHSELNLSSLELGDSALYFCASRRDRAECQPQHFGDGTRLSIL.

The V call is TRBV6-5, the J call TRBJ2-3, with a possible D match to TRBD1 (5 bases). The CDR3 consists of 13 residues. CDR1 and CDR2 from the germline V gene are MNHEY and SVGAGI. The V end lost 6 bases, the J end lost 14 bases, and 21 bases lay between the germline ends. The CDR3 bases are TGTGCCAGCAGGGCTACAGGCTGGTCCTCGGGGTATTTT. Translation gives CASRATGWSSGYF.

V is TRBV6-1 and J is TRBJ1-5; D might be TRBD1 (5 bases). The V gene lost 1 base and the J gene lost 0 bases, with 16 bases spanning the gap. This CDR3 spans 18 amino acids. The germline gives CDR1 MNHNS, CDR2 SASEGT. The CDR3 protein is CASSEGLVAGHSNQPQHF. As DNA, the CDR3 is TGTGCCAGCAGTGAAGGGTTGGTGGCAGGACATAGCAATCAGCCCCAGCATTTT.

J is TRBJ1-2 and V is TRBV29-1, with D tentatively TRBD1 (5 bases). Germline values: CDR1 SQVTM, CDR2 ANQGSEA. CDR3 length: 11 residues. Trimming cost V 4 bases and J 8 bases, with 11 bases left between them. The CDR3 sequence: CSVVDMGGYTF. Here the CDR3 DNA reads TGCAGCGTTGTGGACATGGGCGGCTACACCTTC.